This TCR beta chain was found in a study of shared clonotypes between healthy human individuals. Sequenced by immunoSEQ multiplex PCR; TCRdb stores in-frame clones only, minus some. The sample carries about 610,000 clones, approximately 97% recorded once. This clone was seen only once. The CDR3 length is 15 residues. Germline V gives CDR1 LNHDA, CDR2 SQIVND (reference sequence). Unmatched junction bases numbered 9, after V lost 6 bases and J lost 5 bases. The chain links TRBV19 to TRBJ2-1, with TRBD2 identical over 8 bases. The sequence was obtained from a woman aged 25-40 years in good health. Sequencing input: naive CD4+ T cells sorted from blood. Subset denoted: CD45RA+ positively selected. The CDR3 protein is CASSFSGVLNNEQFF. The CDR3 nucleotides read TGTGCCAGTAGCTTTAGCGGGGTGCTGAACAATGAGCAGTTCTTC. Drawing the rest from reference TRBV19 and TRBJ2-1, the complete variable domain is DGGITQSPKYLFRKEGQNVTLSCEQNLNHDAMYWYRQDPGQGLRLIYYSQIVNDFQKGDIAEGYSVSREKKESFPLTVTSAQKNPTAFYLCASSFSGVLNNEQFFGPGTRLTVL.